Each of the 13 T cell receptor beta chains below was sequenced from the same sample in a study of CD8 T cells in ankylosing spondylitis. General study results and limits: Ankylosing spondylitis blood appeared to be characterized by a TCR beta motif of 8 or 9 highly homologous variants.

Which antigens these TCRs recognize remains unknown. TCRdb re-called the 5' RACE reads with MiXCR, one entry per CDR3 protein. Of 200,000 to 250,000 distinct CDR3 sequences listed, about a sixth were seen once; the top ten hold about 39%. The sample consisted of blood, either unsorted or a sorted T cell fraction (not recorded which). These receptors were obtained from a male donor with ankylosing spondylitis.

The chain couples TRBV20-1 to TRBJ1-4; D is possibly TRBD1 (6 bases). V dropped 5 bases and J dropped 14 bases, with 21 bases sitting between them. Germline loops: CDR1 DFQATT, CDR2 SNEGSKA (reference sequence). There are 13 residues in the CDR3. The CDR3 DNA follows: TGCAGTGCTCACCCCACAGGGTTCCGCGAGCTGTTTTTT. Amino acids: CSAHPTGFRELFF.

The genes are TRBV3-1 and TRBJ2-7; weak D call: TRBD1 (6 bases). CDR1 and CDR2 (germline): LGHDT, YNNKEL (reference sequence). Trimming shortened V by 3 bases and J by 2 bases, and 17 bases separated the two germline ends. The CDR3 has 16 amino acids. The CDR3 nucleotides are TGTGCCAGCAGCCAGTCCCCCTGGGGACAAACCTACGAGCAGTACTTC. Its protein product is CASSQSPWGQTYEQYF.

The V gene is TRBV29-1, the J gene TRBJ1-1; weak D call: TRBD1 (5 bases). This CDR3 contains 12 residues. Germline V gives CDR1 SQVTM, CDR2 ANQGSEA. Trimming removed 5 bases from V and 5 bases from J, with 12 bases in between. The CDR3: CSVRGEGTEAFF. DNA of the CDR3: TGCAGCGTTCGGGGAGAGGGGACTGAAGCTTTCTTT. Combining the CDR3 with reference TRBV29-1 and TRBJ1-1 gives the whole variable domain SAVISQKPSRDICQRGTSLTIQCQVDSQVTMMFWYRQQPGQSLTLIATANQGSEATYESGFVIDKFPISRPNLTFSTLTVSNMSPEDSSIYLCSVRGEGTEAFFGQGTRLTVV.

This clonotype appeared a few times. The CDR3 sequence is CASSLITSSEQYF. The CDR3 DNA reads as TGTGCCAGCAGCTTAATAACTAGTTCCGAGCAGTACTTC. The V and J genes are TRBV7-3 and TRBJ2-7, with D perhaps matching TRBD2 (5 bases). The CDR3 has 13 residues. Germline lookup yields CDR1 SGHTA and CDR2 FQGTGA. V was trimmed by 1 base and J by 6 bases, leaving 10 bases between them.

The chain has TRBV20-1 and TRBJ2-3; 7 bases are shared with TRBD2. CDR1 and CDR2 (germline): DFQATT, SNEGSKA (reference sequence). J lost 0 bases, V lost 6 bases, and 9 bases had no gene match. The CDR3 covers 15 residues. CDR3 protein: CSATRLAQSTDTQYF. Here the CDR3 DNA reads TGCAGTGCCACCCGACTAGCCCAGAGCACAGATACGCAGTATTTT.

This clonotype appeared a single time. The chain has TRBV2 and TRBJ2-1; no firm D call. V lost 4 bases to trimming and J lost 3 bases, with 10 bases between them. Germline CDR1 and CDR2: SNHLY and FYNNEI. CDR3 length: 14 amino acids. DNA of the CDR3: TGTGCCAGCAGTGGGGCAGGCCTCTACAATGAGCAGTTCTTC. Amino acids: CASSGAGLYNEQFF.

This chain's CDR3 is CASSWDSGSYEQYF. The CDR3 bases are TGTGCCAGCAGTTGGGATAGCGGCTCCTACGAGCAGTACTTC. This rearrangement joins TRBV6-5 to TRBJ2-7; D is perhaps TRBD2 (6 bases). The CDR3 has 14 amino acids. The V end was cut by 4 bases, the J end by 0 bases, with 10 bases between. Germline CDR1 and CDR2: MNHEY and SVGAGI.

At least ten counts were recorded for this clonotype. The J gene is TRBJ1-1, the V gene TRBV12-3 or TRBV12-4, with TRBD1 as a possible D gene (6 bases). The CDR3 contains 13 residues. V was trimmed by 8 bases and J by 4 bases, leaving 14 bases between them. The CDR3 nucleotides are TGTGCCAGCTGGGACACCATGTCCACTGAAGCTTTCTTT. Amino acid sequence: CASWDTMSTEAFF.

V is TRBV6-1 and J is TRBJ1-1, with D unresolved. This CDR3 has 15 amino acids. V lost 2 bases, J lost 0 bases, and 10 bases lay in between. CDR1 and CDR2 from the germline V gene are MNHNS and SASEGT. Here the CDR3 DNA reads TGTGCCAGCAGTGAACCCAGCCTCATGAACACTGAAGCTTTCTTT. Protein product: CASSEPSLMNTEAFF.

This CDR3 reads CSARVLAGAVDTQYF. The CDR3 DNA reads TGCAGTGCTAGAGTCCTAGCGGGAGCGGTAGATACGCAGTATTTT. V and J are TRBV20-1 and TRBJ2-3; 10 nucleotides align to TRBD2. This CDR3 comprises 15 residues. Germline V CDR1 and CDR2: DFQATT, SNEGSKA (reference sequence). The V and J ends lost 1 base and 5 bases, in that order; junction bases with no gene match: 6.

This clonotype was counted a few times. The chain employs TRBV20-1 and TRBJ2-7, with D possibly matching TRBD2 (5 bases). In germline, CDR1 is DFQATT, CDR2 SNEGSKA (reference sequence). The CDR3 is 13 residues long. Deletions cut 0 bases from V and 2 bases from J, with 8 bases between. CDR3 nucleotides: TGCAGTGCTAGAGAGGGAGCGGCCTACGAGCAGTACTTC. Its translation: CSAREGAAYEQYF.

The chain employs TRBV4-3 and TRBJ2-1; 8 nucleotides align to TRBD2. This CDR3 is 16 amino acids long. CDR1 and CDR2 from the germline V gene are LGHNA and YSLEER. V shed 3 bases and J 7 bases; nucleotides not matched to a gene: 11. This CDR3 reads CASSQNSGNGGNEQFF. CDR3 sequence (DNA): TGCGCCAGCAGCCAGAATAGCGGGAACGGAGGGAATGAGCAGTTCTTC.

The table lists this clonotype with many counts. The genes are TRBV28 and TRBJ1-2; tentative D call: TRBD1 (6 bases). The CDR3 runs 11 residues. Germline loops: CDR1 MDHEN, CDR2 SYDVKM. The germline V and J ends were trimmed by 4 bases and 12 bases, with 12 bases remaining between them. CDR3 sequence (DNA): TGTGCCAGCAGTTGGGGGACACCTCACACCTTC. Translation gives CASSWGTPHTF.